A selection of T cell receptor beta chains follows, all from one sample in a study of blood T cells in healthy people across ages. MiXCR, applied by TCRdb to the 5' RACE reads, yields one record per CDR3 protein. Among 1.6 million or so distinct CDR3 sequences listed, approximately 32% were seen once. Sequencing was carried out using blood. Receptor source: a woman under 40 in good health. Both conserved end residues are part of each CDR3. Fields, in order: D gene, CDR3 length, J gene, clone size, V gene, CDR3 protein, CDR3 DNA. The D gene is left open where the match is weak. Some rows have no size entry. The others give once, few or many, or a class for an expanded clone.

d_gene: -; len: 13; j_gene: TRBJ2-3; abundance: -; v_gene: TRBV7-7; CDR3aa: CASSPAGKDTQYF; CDR3nt: TGTGCCAGCAGCCCCGCGGGGAAAGATACGCAGTATTTT
d_gene: -; len: 14; j_gene: TRBJ1-1; abundance: -; v_gene: TRBV5-1; CDR3aa: CASSLVGLSTEAFF; CDR3nt: TGCGCCAGCAGCTTGGTGGGGTTGAGCACTGAAGCTTTCTTT
d_gene: -; len: 14; j_gene: TRBJ2-7; abundance: -; v_gene: TRBV7-6; CDR3aa: CASSSRSGGDEQYF; CDR3nt: TGTGCCAGCAGCTCGAGGTCCGGGGGCGACGAGCAGTACTTC
d_gene: -; len: 13; j_gene: TRBJ1-5; abundance: -; v_gene: TRBV10-3; CDR3aa: CAINSQSNQPQHF; CDR3nt: TGTGCCATCAATAGTCAGAGCAATCAGCCCCAGCATTTT
d_gene: -; len: 19; j_gene: TRBJ1-6; abundance: -; v_gene: TRBV6-2/TRBV6-3; CDR3aa: CASSYAMGTQSSYNSPLHF; CDR3nt: TGTGCCAGCAGTTACGCGATGGGGACACAGAGCTCCTATAATTCACCCCTCCACTTT
d_gene: -; len: 13; j_gene: TRBJ2-1; abundance: few; v_gene: TRBV7-2; CDR3aa: CASSPRSTSEQFF; CDR3nt: TGTGCCAGCAGCCCACGGAGTACCTCGGAGCAGTTCTTC
d_gene: TRBD2; len: 15; j_gene: TRBJ2-5; abundance: -; v_gene: TRBV3-1; CDR3aa: CASSQGAGVRETQYF; CDR3nt: TGTGCCAGCAGCCAAGGTGCGGGGGTGAGGGAGACCCAGTACTTC
d_gene: -; len: 13; j_gene: TRBJ1-1; abundance: many; v_gene: TRBV29-1; CDR3aa: CSVGGQPNTEAFF; CDR3nt: TGCAGCGTGGGAGGGCAGCCGAACACTGAAGCTTTCTTT
d_gene: TRBD1; len: 16; j_gene: TRBJ2-2; abundance: -; v_gene: TRBV11-2; CDR3aa: CASTSGGQINTGELFF; CDR3nt: TGTGCCAGCACCTCAGGGGGACAGATTAACACCGGGGAGCTGTTTTTT
d_gene: -; len: 13; j_gene: TRBJ1-6; abundance: many; v_gene: TRBV6-6; CDR3aa: CASRASDNSPLHF; CDR3nt: TGTGCCAGCAGGGCCAGCGATAATTCACCCCTCCACTTT
d_gene: TRBD1; len: 16; j_gene: TRBJ2-7; abundance: few; v_gene: TRBV6-2/TRBV6-3; CDR3aa: CASSFVGQLLSYEQYF; CDR3nt: TGTGCCAGCAGTTTCGTGGGACAGCTACTAAGTTACGAGCAGTACTTC
d_gene: -; len: 13; j_gene: TRBJ2-7; abundance: -; v_gene: TRBV10-3; CDR3aa: CAISESANYEQYF; CDR3nt: TGTGCCATCAGTGAGTCGGCTAACTACGAGCAGTACTTC
d_gene: TRBD1; len: 15; j_gene: TRBJ1-1; abundance: -; v_gene: TRBV5-1; CDR3aa: CASSILTGLNTEAFF; CDR3nt: TGCGCCAGCAGCATTCTGACAGGGTTGAACACTGAAGCTTTCTTT
d_gene: TRBD2; len: 16; j_gene: TRBJ2-7; abundance: -; v_gene: TRBV6-2/TRBV6-3; CDR3aa: CASSYSRVSGGVEQYF; CDR3nt: TGTGCCAGCAGTTACTCGAGGGTGAGCGGGGGAGTCGAGCAGTACTTC
d_gene: TRBD1; len: 13; j_gene: TRBJ2-7; abundance: -; v_gene: TRBV29-1; CDR3aa: CSVARDRAYEQYF; CDR3nt: TGCAGCGTTGCCCGGGACAGGGCCTACGAGCAGTACTTC
d_gene: -; len: 13; j_gene: TRBJ1-5; abundance: -; v_gene: TRBV15; CDR3aa: CATSNTGFQPQHF; CDR3nt: TGTGCCACCAGCAACACAGGGTTTCAGCCCCAGCATTTT
d_gene: -; len: 13; j_gene: TRBJ1-1; abundance: few; v_gene: TRBV5-1; CDR3aa: CASRGSLNTEAFF; CDR3nt: TGCGCCAGCAGGGGTTCGCTGAACACTGAAGCTTTCTTT
d_gene: TRBD1; len: 13; j_gene: TRBJ2-7; abundance: -; v_gene: TRBV29-1; CDR3aa: CSAGAGTAYEQYF; CDR3nt: TGCAGCGCCGGGGCCGGGACAGCCTACGAGCAGTACTTC
d_gene: -; len: 14; j_gene: TRBJ2-3; abundance: many; v_gene: TRBV4-1; CDR3aa: CASSPDTLGDTQYF; CDR3nt: TGCGCCAGCAGCCCGGATACCCTTGGGGATACGCAGTATTTT
d_gene: TRBD2; len: 18; j_gene: TRBJ2-1; abundance: -; v_gene: TRBV15; CDR3aa: CATSRDPPGLARHNEQFF; CDR3nt: TGTGCCACCAGCAGAGATCCCCCGGGACTAGCGAGGCACAATGAGCAGTTCTTC
d_gene: TRBD2; len: 18; j_gene: TRBJ2-4; abundance: few; v_gene: TRBV20-1; CDR3aa: CSAQGLAGGPGAKNIQYF; CDR3nt: TGCAGTGCCCAGGGACTAGCGGGAGGGCCGGGAGCCAAAAACATTCAGTACTTC
d_gene: TRBD1; len: 13; j_gene: TRBJ2-7; abundance: few; v_gene: TRBV10-1; CDR3aa: CASSAGGDETQYF; CDR3nt: TGCGCCAGCAGTGCAGGGGGTGACGAAACCCAGTACTTC
d_gene: -; len: 15; j_gene: TRBJ2-5; abundance: few; v_gene: TRBV5-1; CDR3aa: CASSLNSGRQETQYF; CDR3nt: TGCGCCAGCAGCTTGAATAGCGGACGCCAAGAGACCCAGTACTTC
d_gene: TRBD1; len: 15; j_gene: TRBJ2-1; abundance: many; v_gene: TRBV6-1; CDR3aa: CASSEGTGGPNEQFF; CDR3nt: TGTGCCAGCAGTGAAGGGACAGGGGGCCCCAATGAGCAGTTCTTC
d_gene: TRBD1; len: 15; j_gene: TRBJ1-2; abundance: few; v_gene: TRBV7-9; CDR3aa: CASSRDRGRENGYTF; CDR3nt: TGTGCCAGCAGCCGTGACAGGGGGCGCGAAAATGGCTACACCTTC
d_gene: -; len: 13; j_gene: TRBJ2-5; abundance: few; v_gene: TRBV9; CDR3aa: CASSAEASREQYF; CDR3nt: TGTGCCAGCAGCGCGGAGGCCTCGAGGGAGCAGTACTTC
d_gene: -; len: 16; j_gene: TRBJ2-7; abundance: few; v_gene: TRBV4-2; CDR3aa: CASSQRQASSSYEQYF; CDR3nt: TGTGCCAGCAGCCAACGACAGGCTTCCAGCTCCTACGAGCAGTACTTC
d_gene: -; len: 13; j_gene: TRBJ2-2; abundance: once; v_gene: TRBV7-9; CDR3aa: CASPPQNTGELFF; CDR3nt: TGTGCCAGCCCCCCACAGAACACCGGGGAGCTGTTTTTT
d_gene: -; len: 15; j_gene: TRBJ1-5; abundance: many; v_gene: TRBV10-3; CDR3aa: CAISVDGYSNQPQHF; CDR3nt: TGTGCCATCAGTGTGGACGGGTATAGCAATCAGCCCCAGCATTTT
d_gene: -; len: 15; j_gene: TRBJ2-1; abundance: few; v_gene: TRBV27; CDR3aa: CASSRVGDFYNEQFF; CDR3nt: TGTGCCAGCAGCCGGGTGGGGGACTTCTACAATGAGCAGTTCTTC
d_gene: -; len: 16; j_gene: TRBJ2-3; abundance: -; v_gene: TRBV2; CDR3aa: CASRETGGASTDTQYF; CDR3nt: TGTGCCAGCAGGGAGACGGGGGGCGCTAGCACAGATACGCAGTATTTT
d_gene: -; len: 17; j_gene: TRBJ2-6; abundance: few; v_gene: TRBV6-5; CDR3aa: CASSYSPGAAGANVLTF; CDR3nt: TGTGCCAGCAGTTACTCTCCCGGGGCGGCCGGGGCCAACGTCCTGACTTTC
d_gene: TRBD2; len: 18; j_gene: TRBJ2-5; abundance: -; v_gene: TRBV20-1; CDR3aa: CSARDDLAGGIDEETQYF; CDR3nt: TGCAGTGCTAGAGATGATCTAGCGGGGGGGATAGATGAAGAGACCCAGTACTTC
d_gene: -; len: 11; j_gene: TRBJ1-2; abundance: -; v_gene: TRBV12-3/TRBV12-4; CDR3aa: CASSPGPGYTF; CDR3nt: TGTGCCAGCAGTCCCGGGCCTGGCTACACCTTC
d_gene: -; len: 13; j_gene: TRBJ2-7; abundance: -; v_gene: TRBV20-1; CDR3aa: CSARPGGRNEQYF; CDR3nt: TGCAGTGCTAGACCCGGGGGGCGCAACGAGCAGTACTTC
d_gene: TRBD2; len: 15; j_gene: TRBJ2-3; abundance: -; v_gene: TRBV20-1; CDR3aa: CSASRTSGGGHTQYF; CDR3nt: TGCAGTGCTTCTCGGACTAGCGGGGGAGGGCATACGCAGTATTTT
d_gene: -; len: 16; j_gene: TRBJ1-2; abundance: -; v_gene: TRBV3-1; CDR3aa: CASSQARGTTNYGYTF; CDR3nt: TGTGCCAGCAGCCAAGCCCGGGGTACTACGAACTATGGCTACACCTTC
d_gene: TRBD2; len: 16; j_gene: TRBJ2-5; abundance: -; v_gene: TRBV4-2; CDR3aa: CASSQGGLDPPETQYF; CDR3nt: TGTGCCAGCAGCCAAGGGGGACTAGATCCCCCGGAGACCCAGTACTTC
d_gene: TRBD1; len: 16; j_gene: TRBJ1-2; abundance: few; v_gene: TRBV6-5; CDR3aa: CASSYSGQGANEGYTF; CDR3nt: TGTGCCAGCAGTTACTCGGGACAGGGGGCAAACGAAGGCTACACCTTC
d_gene: TRBD2; len: 16; j_gene: TRBJ2-1; abundance: -; v_gene: TRBV12-3/TRBV12-4; CDR3aa: CASSQPLAGGPGEQFF; CDR3nt: TGTGCCAGCAGTCAACCACTAGCGGGGGGGCCTGGTGAGCAGTTCTTC
d_gene: -; len: 12; j_gene: TRBJ2-7; abundance: -; v_gene: TRBV12-3/TRBV12-4; CDR3aa: CASRSGFLEQYF; CDR3nt: TGTGCCAGCAGGTCCGGTTTCCTCGAGCAGTACTTC
d_gene: -; len: 14; j_gene: TRBJ2-5; abundance: -; v_gene: TRBV7-9; CDR3aa: CASSPTRGRETQYF; CDR3nt: TGTGCCAGCAGCCCTACCAGGGGTCGGGAGACCCAGTACTTC
d_gene: TRBD2; len: 15; j_gene: TRBJ2-1; abundance: -; v_gene: TRBV6-1; CDR3aa: CASSDGAGGGNEQFF; CDR3nt: TGTGCCAGCAGTGATGGTGCGGGAGGTGGGAATGAGCAGTTCTTC
d_gene: TRBD2; len: 15; j_gene: TRBJ2-1; abundance: -; v_gene: TRBV29-1; CDR3aa: CSVLPLAGIPYEQFF; CDR3nt: TGCAGCGTTCTACCACTAGCGGGTATACCCTATGAGCAGTTCTTC
d_gene: -; len: 12; j_gene: TRBJ2-6; abundance: many; v_gene: TRBV12-3/TRBV12-4; CDR3aa: CASNIGANVLTF; CDR3nt: TGTGCCAGCAATATCGGGGCCAACGTCCTGACTTTC
d_gene: -; len: 20; j_gene: TRBJ1-2; abundance: -; v_gene: TRBV6-1; CDR3aa: CASSVHRGAERSKPNYGYTF; CDR3nt: TGTGCCAGCAGTGTTCATCGGGGGGCGGAGAGATCAAAACCTAACTATGGCTACACCTTC